Included here is one TCR beta chain sequence, with context. Its antigen is unidentified. The junction departs from germline at one end; a sequencing error may be responsible. This entry comes from a study of CD8+CD57+ T cells in acquired aplastic anemia. For the study at large: Sorted CD4+ and CD8+ cells gave an average of 3.2 ug of DNA. Study results and caveats: Patients and controls were found to share about 31 CD8+ CDR3 sequences.

Patients chosen for sequencing had CD8+CD57+ cells that had expanded, as shown by flow cytometry. Genomic DNA, the template, was used for profiling of the TCR beta VDJ and CDR3. TCRdb itself ran the reads through MiXCR, one entry per CDR3 protein. This table has 200,000 to 250,000 distinct CDR3 sequences, around 45% appearing once. The specimen was sorted CD4+, CD8+, or CD8+CD57+ T cells (not recorded which) from PBMCs. The sequence was collected from a human donor with aplastic anemia.

CDR3 loop: CAVSGYRVGTEAFF. The CDR3 region has the DNA TGTGCCGTCAGTGGCTACAGGGTTGGTACTGAAGCTTTCTTT. The rearrangement joins TRBV10-3 to TRBJ1-1, with D perhaps TRBD1 (6 bases). Germline loops: CDR1 ENHRY, CDR2 SYGVKD. The CDR3 has 14 residues.